This passage covers 25 T cell receptor beta chains from one sample sequenced in a study of blood T cell repertoires in COVID-19. Measured with immunoSEQ multiplex PCR; TCRdb has only the in-frame clones, and not every one. The sample lists 100,000 to 150,000 clones, about 81% occurring once. Sequencing was done on a sample of PBMCs or T cells enriched from blood (not recorded which). The origin of the receptors is a man aged 40-55 years with acute COVID-19.

J is TRBJ2-7 and V is TRBV4-1; D is ambiguous. This CDR3 has 13 residues. Germline lookup yields CDR1 MGHRA and CDR2 YSYEKL. V gave up 0 bases and J gave up 3 bases, with 6 bases separating them. CDR3: CASSQEELYEQYF. CDR3 coding DNA: TGCGCCAGCAGCCAAGAAGAGCTCTACGAGCAGTACTTC.

This clone occurred once. The rearrangement links TRBV14 to TRBJ2-7; D is unresolved. The germline V gene has CDR1 SGHDN and CDR2 FVKESK. The CDR3 runs to 15 residues. The V end lost 1 base, the J end lost 2 bases, and 12 bases lay between the germline ends. In nucleotides, the CDR3 is TGTGCCAGCAGCCAAGTGGGCATCTTCGCCTACGAGCAGTACTTC. Residues: CASSQVGIFAYEQYF.

This chain connects TRBV19 to TRBJ1-2; D is uncertain. The CDR3 totals 13 residues. The V and J ends lost 6 bases and 0 bases respectively, with 8 bases between them. Germline CDR1 and CDR2: LNHDA and SQIVND (reference sequence). The CDR3 region is CASRRETNYGYTF. In nucleotides, the CDR3 is TGTGCCAGTAGGCGGGAGACTAACTATGGCTACACCTTC.

The chain links TRBV7-9 to TRBJ2-1; D remains ambiguous. This CDR3 spans 16 amino acids. V dropped 0 bases and J dropped 4 bases, with 13 bases sitting between them. CDR1 is SEHNR, CDR2 FQNEAQ, per germline (reference sequence). The CDR3 bases are TGTGCCAGCAGCTTAGCGTTATTCTCCAGGTACAATGAGCAGTTCTTC. Its translation: CASSLALFSRYNEQFF.

This clone was picked up one time. This chain connects TRBV5-1 to TRBJ2-1, with 10 bases matching TRBD1. Germline lookup yields CDR1 SGHRS and CDR2 YFSETQ. The CDR3 consists of 15 residues. Losses at the gene ends were 0 bases for V and 4 bases for J; bases not matched to a gene: 1. In DNA, the CDR3 is TGCGCCAGCAGCTTGGGACAGGGGGCGTACAATGAGCAGTTCTTC. It translates to CASSLGQGAYNEQFF.

The J gene is TRBJ1-1, the V gene TRBV7-9, with no clear D. Germline values: CDR1 SEHNR, CDR2 FQNEAQ (reference sequence). The CDR3 spans 13 residues. The V end lost 5 bases, the J end lost 3 bases, and 10 bases lay between the germline ends. CDR3 region: CASSPIADTEAFF. The CDR3 DNA reads as TGTGCCAGCAGCCCAATAGCGGACACTGAAGCTTTCTTT.

V gene TRBV11-2 combines with J gene TRBJ1-5; D is unclear. Germline V gene sequence: CDR1 SGHAT, CDR2 FQNNGV. CDR3 length equals 12 residues. Trimming took off 5 bases at V and 7 bases at J, with 9 bases between the two ends. DNA of the CDR3: TGTGCCAGCAGCCACCCAGGCCAGCCCCAGCATTTT. Protein product: CASSHPGQPQHF.

The J gene is TRBJ2-3, the V gene TRBV6-6; 8 bases match TRBD2. The CDR3 totals 12 residues. Germline V gives CDR1 MNHNY, CDR2 SVGAGI (reference sequence). The trim removed 6 bases at V and 8 bases at J, leaving 4 bases unmatched. The DNA for the CDR3 is TGTGCCAGCAGCTCGGGGGGGGTTACGCAGTATTTT. Translated: CASSSGGVTQYF.

The V call is TRBV30, the J call TRBJ1-4; 10 bases align to TRBD1. This CDR3 has 14 residues. Germline assignment: CDR1 GTSNPN and CDR2 SVGIG (reference sequence). V lost 2 bases to trimming and J lost 10 bases; unmatched junction nucleotides: 7. The CDR3 is CAWSRTGGYGKLFF. In DNA form, the CDR3 reads TGTGCCTGGAGTCGGACAGGGGGTTATGGAAAACTGTTTTTT. The entire variable domain, with the rest obtained from reference TRBV30 and TRBJ1-4, is as follows: SQTIHQWPATLVQPVGSPLSLECTVEGTSNPNLYWYRQAAGRGLQLLFYSVGIGQISSEVPQNLSASRPQDRQFILSSKKLLLSDSGFYLCAWSRTGGYGKLFFGSGTQLSVL.

The chain uses TRBV5-1 and TRBJ2-1, with 7 bases that match TRBD2. Losses at the gene ends were 5 bases for V and 0 bases for J; bases not matched to a gene: 8. The germline V gene encodes CDR1 SGHRS and CDR2 YFSETQ. This CDR3 is 16 amino acids long. CDR3 in DNA: TGCGCCAGCAGTCCGGCGGGGGTTAGCTCCTACAATGAGCAGTTCTTC. It codes for CASSPAGVSSYNEQFF.

The chain recombines TRBV19 with TRBJ2-1; 10 bases are shared with TRBD2. CDR1 and CDR2 (germline): LNHDA, SQIVND (reference sequence). The length of the CDR3 is 15 residues. J was trimmed by 8 bases and V by 3 bases; bases with no gene match: 7. CDR3 region: CASSMIGTSEHEQFF. CDR3 DNA: TGTGCCAGTAGTATGATCGGGACTAGCGAACATGAGCAGTTCTTC.

The chain recombines TRBV11-2 with TRBJ2-5; 7 nucleotides align to TRBD2. Trimming cost V 1 base and J 2 bases; bases outside gene matches: 7. Germline CDR1 SGHAT, CDR2 FQNNGV. The CDR3 loop spans 16 amino acids. CDR3 sequence (DNA): TGTGCCAGCAGCTTAGGGGGTAGCGGGTTACAAGAGACCCAGTACTTC. Residues: CASSLGGSGLQETQYF.

V gene TRBV3-1 (or the pseudogene TRBV3-2) combines with J gene TRBJ1-6; TRBD1 agrees at 7 bases. This CDR3 region has 15 residues. Germline V gene lookup returns CDR1 LGHDT and CDR2 YNNKEL (reference sequence). V was clipped by 4 bases and J by 10 bases; unmatched bases: 10. The CDR3 bases are TGTGCCAGCAGCCCTCTGGACAGGAATGAGTCACCCCTCCACTTT. Protein sequence: CASSPLDRNESPLHF.

The chain has TRBV3-1 (or the pseudogene TRBV3-2) and TRBJ1-2; D unclear. The V gene lost 4 bases and the J gene lost 2 bases, with 11 bases spanning the gap. Germline V gives CDR1 LGHDT, CDR2 YNNKEL (reference sequence). The CDR3 consists of 14 residues. The CDR3 spells CASSPQAGNYGYTF. DNA for the CDR3: TGTGCCAGCAGCCCCCAGGCGGGGAACTATGGCTACACCTTC.

This clone has more than one count but fewer than ten. The CDR3 DNA is TGTGCCAGTAGACAGAGCAATAGCAATCAGCCCCAGCATTTT. This codes for CASRQSNSNQPQHF. The J gene is TRBJ1-5, the V gene TRBV19; D uncertain. This CDR3 spans 14 amino acids. Germline assignment: CDR1 LNHDA and CDR2 SQIVND (reference sequence). V lost 6 bases to trimming and J lost 0 bases, with 9 bases between them. Variable domain in full (rest from reference TRBV19 and TRBJ1-5): DGGITQSPKYLFRKEGQNVTLSCEQNLNHDAMYWYRQDPGQGLRLIYYSQIVNDFQKGDIAEGYSVSREKKESFPLTVTSAQKNPTAFYLCASRQSNSNQPQHFGDGTRLSIL.

The chain joins TRBV28 to TRBJ1-1; perhaps TRBD1 as D (6 bases). Trimming cost V 4 bases and J 4 bases, with 13 bases left between them. This CDR3 is 14 amino acids long. The germline CDR1 and CDR2 sequences are MDHEN and SYDVKM. Here the CDR3 reads CASSSPGGRTEAFF. The CDR3 nucleotides are TGTGCCAGCAGTTCGCCGGGGGGGCGCACTGAAGCTTTCTTT.

The J gene is TRBJ1-4, the V gene TRBV27, with 10 nucleotides matching TRBD1. From germline, CDR1 is MNHEY and CDR2 SMNVEV (reference sequence). Trimming cost V 7 bases and J 10 bases; bases outside gene matches: 9. The CDR3 runs 14 residues. The chain's CDR3 is CASTPGTGAGKLFF. The CDR3 nucleotides are TGTGCCAGCACCCCCGGGACAGGGGCAGGAAAACTGTTTTTT.

CDR3 residues: CASSYSDRADGAFF. CDR3 in DNA: TGTGCCAGCAGTTACTCCGACAGGGCGGACGGGGCTTTCTTT. The V call is TRBV6-5, the J call TRBJ1-1, with 7 bases fitting TRBD1. This CDR3 contains 14 residues. Germline V gene lookup returns CDR1 MNHEY and CDR2 SVGAGI. Unmatched junction bases numbered 9, after V lost 0 bases and J lost 11 bases.

This sequence joins TRBV5-1 and TRBJ2-5; 7 positions agree with TRBD2. The J segment lost 5 bases and the V segment lost 0 bases, leaving 4 bases of the junction unmatched. The CDR3 runs 14 residues. The germline gives CDR1 SGHRS, CDR2 YFSETQ. This chain's CDR3 is CASSLGGSRETQYF. CDR3 coding DNA: TGCGCCAGCAGCTTGGGCGGGAGTCGGGAGACCCAGTACTTC.

The DNA for the CDR3 is TGTGCCAGCAGCCTGGGACAGCATGGCTACACCTTC. Encoded protein: CASSLGQHGYTF. The chain uses TRBV11-3 and TRBJ1-2, with 7 bases that match TRBD1. The CDR3 has 12 residues. Germline CDR1 and CDR2: SGHNT and YENEEA. V lost 5 bases and J lost 6; bases outside the gene matches: 3.

V gene TRBV4-1 combines with J gene TRBJ1-1, with a weak D call TRBD1 (5 bases). Per germline, CDR1 MGHRA and CDR2 YSYEKL. The CDR3 runs 16 residues. Trimming took off 4 bases at V and 5 bases at J, with 20 bases between the two ends. The chain's CDR3 is CASSLEAGPRGTEAFF. CDR3 in DNA: TGCGCCAGCAGCCTAGAAGCGGGGCCCAGAGGGACTGAAGCTTTCTTT.

In this sample, this clone turned up once. This chain uses TRBV6-5 with TRBJ2-4, with no clear D. The CDR3 contains 12 residues. Germline V CDR1 and CDR2: MNHEY, SVGAGI. V lost 8 bases to trimming and J lost 3 bases, with 8 bases between them. The CDR3 sequence: CASRLDKNIQYF. CDR3 nucleotides: TGTGCCAGCCGGCTAGACAAAAACATTCAGTACTTC.

The chain links TRBV5-1 to TRBJ2-7; 7 nucleotides align to TRBD1. CDR1 SGHRS and CDR2 YFSETQ come from the germline V gene. This CDR3 is 13 amino acids long. The V gene end was trimmed by 1 base and the J gene end by 6 bases; junction bases not matched to a gene: 4. CDR3 in DNA: TGCGCCAGCAGCTTGATAGGGGGCTCCGAGCAGTACTTC. This sequence encodes CASSLIGGSEQYF. Variable domain in full (rest from reference TRBV5-1 and TRBJ2-7): KAGVTQTPRYLIKTRGQQVTLSCSPISGHRSVSWYQQTPGQGLQFLFEYFSETQRNKGNFPGRFSGRQFSNSRSEMNVSTLELGDSALYLCASSLIGGSEQYFGPGTRLTVT.

This clone has just a few counts. The J gene is TRBJ2-7, the V gene TRBV5-3; D gene ambiguous. TRBV5-3 is designated an ORF whose function remains uncertain. V was trimmed by 4 bases and J by 3 bases, leaving 14 bases between them. The length of the CDR3 is 14 residues. The CDR3 DNA sequence: TGTGCCAGAAGCCGCGGAACTCGCTACTACGAGCAGTACTTC. The encoded protein is CARSRGTRYYEQYF.

This chain connects TRBV3-1 (or the pseudogene TRBV3-2) to TRBJ2-3, with a possible D match to TRBD1 (6 bases). CDR3 length equals 17 residues. V lost 3 bases and J lost 1, with 17 bases in between. The germline gives CDR1 LGHDT, CDR2 YNNKEL (reference sequence). The CDR3 region has the DNA TGTGCCAGCAGCCATCTTACCCCGGGACACCGCACAGATACGCAGTATTTT. It translates to CASSHLTPGHRTDTQYF.